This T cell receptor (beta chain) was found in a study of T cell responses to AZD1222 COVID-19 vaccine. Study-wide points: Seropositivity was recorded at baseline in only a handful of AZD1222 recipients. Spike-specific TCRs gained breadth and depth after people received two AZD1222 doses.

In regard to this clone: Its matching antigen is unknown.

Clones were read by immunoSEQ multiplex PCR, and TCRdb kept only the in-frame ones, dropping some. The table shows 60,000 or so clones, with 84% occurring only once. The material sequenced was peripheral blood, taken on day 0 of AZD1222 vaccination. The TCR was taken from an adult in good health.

The CDR3 DNA sequence: TGTGCCAGCAGCCCAGCTACGCGGGATACGCAGTATTTT. Its translation is CASSPATRDTQYF. The chain has TRBV3-1 (or the pseudogene TRBV3-2) and TRBJ2-3; D uncertain. V was trimmed by 4 bases and J by 6 bases, leaving 11 bases between them. CDR1 is LGHDT, CDR2 YNNKEL, per germline (reference sequence). This CDR3 contains 13 residues.